This TCR beta chain is drawn from a study of cytotoxic CD8 clonotypes in ibrutinib-treated CLL. Across the study: Partial response was seen in approximately 24 patients and complete response in 2; after median 68 months, approximately 15 stayed remitted, about twelve progressed.

With 5 bases removed from V and 6 bases from J, the gap between germline ends came to 13 bases. The length of the CDR3 is 13 residues. CDR1 and CDR2 from the germline V gene are WNHNN and SYGVQD (reference sequence). As to this clone: Its antigen is undetermined.

Whole-study findings and limits: Starting clonality was above that of age-matched healthy donors and tracked circulating CD8+ T-cell counts.

TCRdb's copy holds only in-frame clones and misses some; the assay was immunoSEQ multiplex PCR. Of about 140,000 clones listed, 65% to 85% are singletons. The chain recombines TRBV10-1 with TRBJ1-1; maybe TRBD1 (5 bases). This sequence originates from a human donor with chronic lymphocytic leukemia. The sequencing here drew on PBMCs, taken after 36 months of ibrutinib treatment. The CDR3 coding sequence is TGCGCCAGCAGTCGAGCAGGGCCCCCTGAAGCTTTCTTT. It is translated as CASSRAGPPEAFF.